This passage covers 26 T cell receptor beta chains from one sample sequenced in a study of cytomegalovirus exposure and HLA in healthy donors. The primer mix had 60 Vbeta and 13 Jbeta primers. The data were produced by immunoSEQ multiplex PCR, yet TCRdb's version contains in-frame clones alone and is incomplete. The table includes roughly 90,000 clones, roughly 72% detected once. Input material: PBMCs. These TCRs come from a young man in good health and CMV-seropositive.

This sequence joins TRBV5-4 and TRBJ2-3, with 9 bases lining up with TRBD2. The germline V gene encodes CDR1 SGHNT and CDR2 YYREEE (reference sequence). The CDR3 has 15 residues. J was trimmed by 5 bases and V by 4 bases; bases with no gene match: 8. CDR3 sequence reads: CASSASGRKGDTQYF. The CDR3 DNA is TGTGCCAGCAGCGCAAGCGGGAGGAAAGGAGATACGCAGTATTTT. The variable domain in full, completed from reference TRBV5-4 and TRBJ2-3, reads ETGVTQSPTHLIKTRGQQVTLRCSSQSGHNTVSWYQQALGQGPQFIFQYYREEENGRGNFPPRFSGLQFPNYSSELNVNALELDDSALYLCASSASGRKGDTQYFGPGTRLTVL.

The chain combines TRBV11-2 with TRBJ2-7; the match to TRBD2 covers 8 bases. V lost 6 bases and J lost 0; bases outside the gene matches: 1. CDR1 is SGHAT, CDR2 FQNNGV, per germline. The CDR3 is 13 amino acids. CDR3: CASRREVSYEQYF. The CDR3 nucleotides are TGTGCCAGCAGGCGGGAGGTCTCCTACGAGCAGTACTTC.

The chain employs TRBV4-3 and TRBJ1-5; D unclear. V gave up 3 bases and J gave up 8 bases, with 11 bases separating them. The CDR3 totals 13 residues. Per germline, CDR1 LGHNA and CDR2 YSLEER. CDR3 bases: TGCGCCAGCAGCCAGGGAGTCCTTAAGCCCCAGCATTTT. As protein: CASSQGVLKPQHF.

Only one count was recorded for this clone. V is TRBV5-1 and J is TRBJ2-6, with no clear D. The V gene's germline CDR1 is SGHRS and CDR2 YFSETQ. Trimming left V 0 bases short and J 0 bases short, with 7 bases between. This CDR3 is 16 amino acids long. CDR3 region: CASSLDPSSGANVLTF. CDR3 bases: TGCGCCAGCAGCTTGGACCCTAGCTCTGGGGCCAACGTCCTGACTTTC.

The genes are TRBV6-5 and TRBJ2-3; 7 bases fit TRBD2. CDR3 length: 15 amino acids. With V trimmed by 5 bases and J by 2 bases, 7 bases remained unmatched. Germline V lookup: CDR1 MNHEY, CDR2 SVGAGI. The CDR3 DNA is TGTGCCAGCAGTCCCGCGGGGGTTCACACAGATACGCAGTATTTT. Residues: CASSPAGVHTDTQYF.

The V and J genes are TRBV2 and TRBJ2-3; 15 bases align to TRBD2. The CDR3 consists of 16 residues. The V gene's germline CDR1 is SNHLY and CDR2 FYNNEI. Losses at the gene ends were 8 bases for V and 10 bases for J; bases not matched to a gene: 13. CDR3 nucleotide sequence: TGTGCCAGCTCGGGGGGGACTAGCGGGGGGCCACTAGCGCAGTATTTT. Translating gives CASSGGTSGGPLAQYF.

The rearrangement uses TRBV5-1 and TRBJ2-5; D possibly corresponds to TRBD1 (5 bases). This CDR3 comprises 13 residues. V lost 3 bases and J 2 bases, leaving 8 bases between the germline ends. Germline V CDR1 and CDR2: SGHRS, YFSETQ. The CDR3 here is CASSSQGQETQYF. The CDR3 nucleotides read TGCGCCAGCAGCTCCCAGGGACAAGAGACCCAGTACTTC.

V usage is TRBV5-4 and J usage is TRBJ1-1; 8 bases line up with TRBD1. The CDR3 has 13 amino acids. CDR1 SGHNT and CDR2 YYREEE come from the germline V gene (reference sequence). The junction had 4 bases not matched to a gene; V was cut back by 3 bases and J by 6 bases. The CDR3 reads CASSWTGKAEAFF. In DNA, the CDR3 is TGTGCCAGCAGCTGGACAGGGAAGGCTGAAGCTTTCTTT.

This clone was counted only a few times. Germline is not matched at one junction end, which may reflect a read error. DNA of the CDR3: TGTGCCAGCAGCTTAGACAGGGAAATTGCACCCCTCAACTTT. It specifies CASSLDREIAPLNF. The rearrangement joins TRBV13 to TRBJ1-6, with D possibly TRBD1 on 6 matching bases. The germline CDR1 and CDR2 sequences are PRHDT and FYEKMQ (reference sequence). This CDR3 region has 14 residues.

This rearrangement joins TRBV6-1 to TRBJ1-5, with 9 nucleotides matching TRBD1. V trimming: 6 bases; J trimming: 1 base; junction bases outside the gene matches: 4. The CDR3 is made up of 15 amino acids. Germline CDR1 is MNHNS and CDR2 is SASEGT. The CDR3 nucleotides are TGTGCCAGCAGCTCCGGGACAGGGAGCAATCAGCCCCAGCATTTT. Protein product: CASSSGTGSNQPQHF.

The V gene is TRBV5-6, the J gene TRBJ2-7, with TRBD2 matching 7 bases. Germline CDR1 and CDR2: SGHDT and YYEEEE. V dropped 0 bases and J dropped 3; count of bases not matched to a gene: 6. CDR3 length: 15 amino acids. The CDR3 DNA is TGTGCCAGCAGCTTGGGATCGGCTAGCGGCTACGAGCAGTACTTC. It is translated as CASSLGSASGYEQYF.

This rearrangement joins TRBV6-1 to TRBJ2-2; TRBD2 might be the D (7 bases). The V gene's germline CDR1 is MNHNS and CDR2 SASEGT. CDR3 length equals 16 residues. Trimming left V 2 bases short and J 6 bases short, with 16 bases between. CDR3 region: CASSEIGGGAAGELFF. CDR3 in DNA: TGTGCCAGCAGTGAAATAGGGGGGGGCGCGGCCGGGGAGCTGTTTTTT.

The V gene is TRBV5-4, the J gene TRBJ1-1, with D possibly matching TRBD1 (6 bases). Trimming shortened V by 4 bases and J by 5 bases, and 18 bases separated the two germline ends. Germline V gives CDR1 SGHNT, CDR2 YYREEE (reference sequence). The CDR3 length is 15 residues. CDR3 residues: CASSPGGGARTEAFF. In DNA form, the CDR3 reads TGTGCCAGCAGCCCGGGAGGGGGGGCTAGAACTGAAGCTTTCTTT.

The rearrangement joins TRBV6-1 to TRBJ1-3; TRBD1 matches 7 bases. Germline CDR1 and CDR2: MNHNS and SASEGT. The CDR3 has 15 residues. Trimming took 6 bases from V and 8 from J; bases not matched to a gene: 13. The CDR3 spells CASRDSGQPIDTIYF. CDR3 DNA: TGTGCCAGCAGGGATTCGGGACAGCCTATAGACACCATATATTTT.

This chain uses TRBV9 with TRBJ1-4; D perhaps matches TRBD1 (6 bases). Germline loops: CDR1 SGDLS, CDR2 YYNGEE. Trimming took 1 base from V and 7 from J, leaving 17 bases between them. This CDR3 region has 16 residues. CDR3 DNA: TGTGCCAGCAGCGTACAGGGGTTCTCACGGATTGAAAAACTGTTTTTT. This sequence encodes CASSVQGFSRIEKLFF.

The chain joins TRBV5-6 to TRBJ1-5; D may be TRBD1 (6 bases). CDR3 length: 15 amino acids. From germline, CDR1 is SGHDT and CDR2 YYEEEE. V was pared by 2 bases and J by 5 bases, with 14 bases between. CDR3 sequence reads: CASSLALSGDQPQHF. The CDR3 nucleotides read TGTGCCAGCAGCTTAGCTCTCTCAGGGGATCAGCCCCAGCATTTT.

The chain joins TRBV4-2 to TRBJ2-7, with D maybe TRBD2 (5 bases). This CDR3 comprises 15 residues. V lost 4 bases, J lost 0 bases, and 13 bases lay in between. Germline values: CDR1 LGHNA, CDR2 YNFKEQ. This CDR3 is CASSPQRASSYEQYF. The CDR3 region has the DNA TGTGCCAGCAGCCCCCAGAGGGCTAGCTCCTACGAGCAGTACTTC.

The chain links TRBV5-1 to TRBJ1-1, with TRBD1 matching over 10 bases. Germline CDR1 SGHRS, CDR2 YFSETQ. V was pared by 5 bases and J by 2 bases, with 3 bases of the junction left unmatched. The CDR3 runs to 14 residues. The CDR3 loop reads CASSGTGENTEAFF. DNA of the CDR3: TGCGCCAGCAGTGGGACAGGGGAAAACACTGAAGCTTTCTTT.

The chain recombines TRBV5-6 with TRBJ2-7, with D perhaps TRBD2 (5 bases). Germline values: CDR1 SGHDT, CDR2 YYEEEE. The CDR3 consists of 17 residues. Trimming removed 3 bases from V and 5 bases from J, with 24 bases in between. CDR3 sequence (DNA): TGTGCCAGCAGCTCCCGTTTAGTAGATATGAACGGGAACGAGCAGTACTTC. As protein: CASSSRLVDMNGNEQYF.

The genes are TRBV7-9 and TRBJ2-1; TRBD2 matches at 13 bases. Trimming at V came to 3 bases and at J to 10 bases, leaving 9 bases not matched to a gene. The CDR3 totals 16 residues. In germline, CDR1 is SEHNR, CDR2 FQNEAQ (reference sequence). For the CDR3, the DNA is TGTGCCAGCAGCTTGGATGGGACTAGCGGGGCCGCCGAGCAGTTCTTC. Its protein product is CASSLDGTSGAAEQFF.

The CDR3 region is CASSRDRETTEAFF. The CDR3, as DNA: TGTGCCAGTAGCCGGGACAGGGAGACCACTGAAGCTTTCTTT. This chain joins TRBV19 and TRBJ1-1; TRBD1 matches at 9 bases. The CDR3 runs 14 residues. V dropped 6 bases and J dropped 4; count of bases not matched to a gene: 6. The germline V gene encodes CDR1 LNHDA and CDR2 SQIVND (reference sequence).

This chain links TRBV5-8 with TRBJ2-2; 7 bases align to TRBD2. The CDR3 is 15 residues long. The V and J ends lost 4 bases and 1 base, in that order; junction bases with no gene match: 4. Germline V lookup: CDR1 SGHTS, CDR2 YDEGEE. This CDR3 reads CASSAGVGNTGELFF. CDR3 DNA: TGTGCCAGCAGCGCGGGAGTGGGGAACACCGGGGAGCTGTTTTTT.

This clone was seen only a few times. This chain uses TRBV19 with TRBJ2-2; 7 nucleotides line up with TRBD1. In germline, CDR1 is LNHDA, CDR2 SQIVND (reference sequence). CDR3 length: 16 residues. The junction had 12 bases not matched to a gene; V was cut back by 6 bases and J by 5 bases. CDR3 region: CASSDGTASNTGELFF. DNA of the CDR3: TGTGCCAGTAGCGACGGGACAGCAAGTAATACCGGGGAGCTGTTTTTT.

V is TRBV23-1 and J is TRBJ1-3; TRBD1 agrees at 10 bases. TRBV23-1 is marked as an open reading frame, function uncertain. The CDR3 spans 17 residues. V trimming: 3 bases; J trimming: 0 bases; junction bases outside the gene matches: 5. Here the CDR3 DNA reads TGCGCCAGCAGTCACCCCGGGACAGGGGACTCTGGAAACACCATATATTTT. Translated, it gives CASSHPGTGDSGNTIYF.

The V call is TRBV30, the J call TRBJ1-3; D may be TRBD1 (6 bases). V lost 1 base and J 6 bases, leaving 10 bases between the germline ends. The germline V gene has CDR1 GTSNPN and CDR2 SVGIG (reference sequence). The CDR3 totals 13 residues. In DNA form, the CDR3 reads TGTGCCTGGAGTGCAGGGGTTGCAAACACCATATATTTT. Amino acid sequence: CAWSAGVANTIYF.

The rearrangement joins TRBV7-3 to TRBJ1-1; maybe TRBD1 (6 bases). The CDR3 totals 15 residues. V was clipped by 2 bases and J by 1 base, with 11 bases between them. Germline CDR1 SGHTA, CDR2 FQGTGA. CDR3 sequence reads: CASSLLGGTNTEAFF. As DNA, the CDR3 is TGTGCCAGCAGCTTATTAGGGGGAACGAACACTGAAGCTTTCTTT.